The following is a TCR beta chain sequence with its context. Here immunoSEQ multiplex PCR was the method, and the copy in TCRdb shows in-frame clones only, minus some. The table shows 540,000 or so clones, with approximately 78% occurring only once. This entry belongs to a study of shared T cell receptors in the human thymus. CDR3 size: 16 residues. Trimming cost V 4 bases and J 5 bases; bases outside gene matches: 12. CDR1 LGHNA and CDR2 YNFKEQ come from the germline V gene. This sample was shared with a second study, whose subject was human thymus T cells. That source reports: Surgeons resected thymus tissue during corrective heart surgery. Thymic repertoires of unrelated individuals were reported in related research to overlap highly.

This TCR derives from a boy in the first two years of life with a congenital heart defect. J is TRBJ2-3 and V is TRBV4-2; 7 nucleotides agree with TRBD2. What was sequenced was thymocytes. The CDR3 bases are TGTGCCAGCAGCCCAACGGGGGGAGGGGAGTTAGATACGCAGTATTTT. It is translated as CASSPTGGGELDTQYF.